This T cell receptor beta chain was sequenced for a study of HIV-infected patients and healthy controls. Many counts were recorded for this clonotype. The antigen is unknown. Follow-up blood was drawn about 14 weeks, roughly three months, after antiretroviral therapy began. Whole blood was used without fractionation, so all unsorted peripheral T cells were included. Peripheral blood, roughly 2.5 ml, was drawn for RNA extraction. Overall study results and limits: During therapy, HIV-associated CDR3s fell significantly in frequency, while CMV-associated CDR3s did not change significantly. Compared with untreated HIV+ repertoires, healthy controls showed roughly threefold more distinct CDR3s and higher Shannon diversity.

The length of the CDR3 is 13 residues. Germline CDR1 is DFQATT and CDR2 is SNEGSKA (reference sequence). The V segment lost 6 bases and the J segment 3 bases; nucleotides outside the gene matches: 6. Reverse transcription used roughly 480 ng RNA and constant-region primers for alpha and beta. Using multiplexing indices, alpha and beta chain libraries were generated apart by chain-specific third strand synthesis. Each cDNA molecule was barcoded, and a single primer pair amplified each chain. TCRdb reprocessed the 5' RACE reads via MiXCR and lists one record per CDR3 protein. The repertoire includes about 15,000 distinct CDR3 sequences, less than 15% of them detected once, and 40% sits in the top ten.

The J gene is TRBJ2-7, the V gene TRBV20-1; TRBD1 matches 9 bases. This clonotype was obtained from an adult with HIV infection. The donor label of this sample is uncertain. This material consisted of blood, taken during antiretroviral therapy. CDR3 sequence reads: CSATGQGFYEQYF. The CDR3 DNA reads TGCAGTGCGACGGGACAGGGATTCTACGAGCAGTACTTC.